Shown below are 21 T cell receptor beta chains from a single sample sequenced in a study of blood T cell repertoires in COVID-19. Libraries were prepared by immunoSEQ multiplex PCR; TCRdb keeps only in-frame clonotypes and omits some of them. In the table there are some 250,000 clones, 65% to 90% of which are singletons. Sequencing was done on a sample of PBMCs or T cells enriched from blood (not recorded which). These TCRs come from a man aged 18 to 29 who had recovered from COVID-19.

This rearrangement joins TRBV5-5 to TRBJ1-5, with TRBD1 matching 9 bases. The CDR3 totals 16 residues. V shed 0 bases, J shed 2 bases, and the junction held 3 bases outside the gene matches. Germline CDR1 reads SGHKS; CDR2 reads YYEKEE (reference sequence). The CDR3 nucleotides read TGTGCCAGCAGCTTGGCGGGACAGGGTGGCAATCAGCCCCAGCATTTT. This sequence encodes CASSLAGQGGNQPQHF. The entire variable domain, with the rest obtained from reference TRBV5-5 and TRBJ1-5, is as follows: DAGVTQSPTHLIKTRGQQVTLRCSPISGHKSVSWYQQVLGQGPQFIFQYYEKEERGRGNFPDRFSARQFPNYSSELNVNALLLGDSALYLCASSLAGQGGNQPQHFGDGTRLSIL.

This chain connects TRBV5-1 to TRBJ2-5; D not resolved. Germline CDR1 SGHRS, CDR2 YFSETQ. V was cut by 0 bases and J by 0 bases, with 9 bases left in between. CDR3 size: 15 residues. The CDR3 region is CASSLGHAYQETQYF. CDR3 DNA: TGCGCCAGCAGCTTGGGTCACGCGTACCAAGAGACCCAGTACTTC.

This sequence joins TRBV19 and TRBJ1-2, with a possible D match to TRBD1 (5 bases). The germline CDR1 and CDR2 sequences are LNHDA and SQIVND (reference sequence). The CDR3 is 15 residues long. V dropped 0 bases and J dropped 5 bases, with 13 bases sitting between them. Here the CDR3 reads CASSIDPTGRYGYTF. In nucleotides, the CDR3 is TGTGCCAGTAGTATAGACCCAACAGGAAGGTATGGCTACACCTTC.

The J gene is TRBJ2-7, the V gene TRBV6-5; 7 positions match TRBD2. Per germline, CDR1 MNHEY and CDR2 SVGAGI. The V and J ends lost 6 bases and 0 bases, in that order; junction bases with no gene match: 2. The length of the CDR3 is 13 residues. CDR3 amino acids: CASSWTSSYEQYF. In DNA form, the CDR3 reads TGTGCCAGCAGCTGGACTAGCTCCTACGAGCAGTACTTC.

The chain couples TRBV10-3 to TRBJ2-1; TRBD1 aligns across 7 bases. V gave up 2 bases and J gave up 7 bases; unmatched junction bases: 8. The CDR3 spans 15 residues. The germline CDR1 and CDR2 sequences are ENHRY and SYGVKD. The CDR3 nucleotides are TGTGCCATCAGTGAGGCCGGGACAGCTAGGAATGAGCAGTTCTTC. Encoded protein: CAISEAGTARNEQFF.

The J gene is TRBJ2-7, the V gene TRBV5-8, with 10 bases lining up with TRBD1. Germline lookup yields CDR1 SGHTS and CDR2 YDEGEE. V lost 4 bases to trimming and J lost 6 bases; unmatched junction nucleotides: 13. The length of the CDR3 is 16 residues. In DNA form, the CDR3 reads TGTGCCAGCAGCGGGGGACAGGGGCTAAGGACTAGCGAGCAGTACTTC. Amino acid sequence: CASSGGQGLRTSEQYF.

This chain joins TRBV6-5 and TRBJ2-3, with 9 bases that match TRBD2. This CDR3 region has 15 residues. The ends lost 6 bases at V and 0 bases at J; junction bases unmatched: 4. The germline CDR1 and CDR2 sequences are MNHEY and SVGAGI. The CDR3 loop is CASSMGLASTDTQYF. The CDR3 DNA reads TGTGCCAGCAGCATGGGACTAGCTAGCACAGATACGCAGTATTTT.

This chain joins TRBV11-2 and TRBJ2-7, with a weak D call TRBD1 (5 bases). V lost 3 bases to trimming and J lost 3 bases, with 15 bases between them. This CDR3 is 15 amino acids long. CDR1 is SGHAT and CDR2 is FQNNGV in the germline V gene. The CDR3 sequence is CASSLAQGSHYEQYF. The CDR3 DNA reads as TGTGCCAGCAGCTTGGCGCAGGGTAGCCACTACGAGCAGTACTTC.

The chain joins TRBV7-2 to TRBJ2-1; D possibly corresponds to TRBD2 (7 bases). The CDR3 is 17 residues long. Germline CDR1 and CDR2: SGHTA and FQGNSA. Trimming stripped 1 base from V and 5 bases from J, with 18 bases between. CDR3 residues: CASSLDLRRGPNNEQFF. CDR3 DNA: TGTGCCAGCAGCTTAGATCTCAGGCGGGGGCCGAACAATGAGCAGTTCTTC.

V and J are TRBV20-1 and TRBJ1-4, with D tentatively TRBD1 (6 bases). Looked up from germline, CDR1 is DFQATT and CDR2 is SNEGSKA (reference sequence). Trimming took 3 bases from V and 8 from J, leaving 13 bases between them. There are 13 residues in the CDR3. The CDR3 loop reads CSASAGHGEKLFF. The CDR3 DNA is TGCAGTGCTAGTGCGGGACATGGGGAAAAACTGTTTTTT.

Regarding this clone: The same CDR3 also results from other DNA sequences found in this sample. The V gene is TRBV6-5, the J gene TRBJ1-5; D possibly corresponds to TRBD1 (5 bases). This CDR3 contains 14 residues. The germline V and J ends were trimmed by 2 bases and 5 bases, with 10 bases remaining between them. From germline, CDR1 is MNHEY and CDR2 SVGAGI. The CDR3 DNA follows: TGTGCCAGCAGTTACGGCCAGGGCGATCAGCCCCAGCATTTT. Translating gives CASSYGQGDQPQHF.

V gene TRBV28 combines with J gene TRBJ2-3; 9 bases are shared with TRBD2. The CDR3 runs 17 residues. Losses at the gene ends were 5 bases for V and 3 bases for J; bases not matched to a gene: 12. Germline V gene sequence: CDR1 MDHEN, CDR2 SYDVKM. CDR3: CASSGGASGAGTDTQYF. CDR3 nucleotides: TGTGCCAGCAGTGGGGGGGCTAGCGGGGCCGGAACAGATACGCAGTATTTT.

The chain carries TRBV6-5 and TRBJ2-2; D gene ambiguous. CDR1 is MNHEY, CDR2 SVGAGI, per germline. Trimming took off 4 bases at V and 4 bases at J, with 7 bases between the two ends. The CDR3 contains 13 residues. The CDR3 loop reads CASSSPGTGELFF. The DNA of the CDR3 is TGTGCCAGCAGTTCTCCCGGCACCGGGGAGCTGTTTTTT.

V is TRBV9 and J is TRBJ2-1, with D maybe TRBD2 (6 bases). Germline-derived CDR1 and CDR2 are SGDLS and YYNGEE. This CDR3 contains 17 residues. The V end was cut by 3 bases, the J end by 2 bases, with 18 bases between. DNA of the CDR3: TGTGCCAGCAGCGCCCCCCCGAGTAGCGGAACCTACAATGAGCAGTTCTTC. It yields the protein CASSAPPSSGTYNEQFF.

The chain uses TRBV7-9 and TRBJ1-6; possibly TRBD1 for D (6 bases). The CDR3 sequence is 15 residues long. Between the trimmed V and J ends, which lost 1 base and 9 bases, there was a span of 13 bases. Germline CDR1 is SEHNR and CDR2 is FQNEAQ (reference sequence). The CDR3 DNA reads TGTGCCAGCAGCTTAGATGGGGGCGGCGGTTCACCCCTCCACTTT. Its protein product is CASSLDGGGGSPLHF.

V is TRBV6-1 and J is TRBJ2-3; the match to TRBD2 covers 7 bases. With 3 bases clipped from V and 4 bases from J, the junction kept 13 bases outside the gene matches. CDR1 and CDR2 from the germline V gene are MNHNS and SASEGT. The CDR3 covers 17 residues. CDR3 amino acids: CASSDRLAWASPDTQYF. DNA for the CDR3: TGTGCCAGCAGTGACAGACTAGCCTGGGCCTCCCCAGATACGCAGTATTTT.

A remark on this clone: This CDR3 is also generated by other DNA sequences in the sample. The CDR3 protein is CASSELAGGPDTQYF. As DNA, the CDR3 is TGTGCCAGCAGTGAACTAGCGGGAGGGCCAGATACGCAGTATTTT. The chain employs TRBV6-1 and TRBJ2-3; 12 nucleotides line up with TRBD2. The CDR3 has 15 amino acids. The germline V gene encodes CDR1 MNHNS and CDR2 SASEGT. The ends lost 2 bases at V and 4 bases at J; junction bases unmatched: 1.

This chain connects TRBV5-1 to TRBJ2-7; D gene ambiguous. V gave up 1 base and J gave up 0 bases, with 11 bases separating them. The CDR3 sequence is 15 residues long. Germline V gene data show CDR1 as SGHRS and CDR2 as YFSETQ. The CDR3 loop reads CASSLKDFSSYEQYF. The CDR3 DNA is TGCGCCAGCAGCTTGAAAGACTTCAGCTCCTACGAGCAGTACTTC.

This chain links TRBV19 with TRBJ1-2; D is perhaps TRBD1 (5 bases). Germline V gene lookup returns CDR1 LNHDA and CDR2 SQIVND (reference sequence). V was shortened by 7 bases and J by 8 bases, with 20 bases between the two germline ends. CDR3 size: 14 residues. CDR3 region: CASNSQGQIRGYTF. As DNA, the CDR3 is TGTGCCAGTAATTCTCAGGGTCAAATCCGGGGCTACACCTTC.

The chain uses TRBV2 and TRBJ2-7; D gene uncertain. The germline CDR1 and CDR2 sequences are SNHLY and FYNNEI. This CDR3 region has 10 residues. The V end was cut by 4 bases, the J end by 7 bases, with 5 bases between. The CDR3 loop is CASSGTEQYF. CDR3 DNA: TGTGCCAGCAGTGGAACTGAGCAGTACTTC.

CDR3 loop: CASLRQEQYF. The CDR3 coding sequence is TGTGCCAGCCTTAGACAGGAGCAGTACTTC. The V and J genes are TRBV2 and TRBJ2-7, with a tentative D call TRBD1 (5 bases). CDR1 is SNHLY, CDR2 FYNNEI, per germline. The CDR3 loop spans 10 amino acids. V lost 8 bases and J 7 bases, leaving 9 bases between the germline ends. Complete variable domain (other parts from reference TRBV2 and TRBJ2-7): EPEVTQTPSHQVTQMGQEVILRCVPISNHLYFYWYRQILGQKVEFLVSFYNNEISEKSEIFDDQFSVERPDGSNFTLKIRSTKLEDSAMYFCASLRQEQYFGPGTRLTVT.